The T cell receptor beta chain under discussion was sequenced for a study of cytotoxic CD8 clonotypes in ibrutinib-treated CLL. General study results and limits: Clonality increased at ibrutinib response, then returned toward baseline at progression. Public clonotypes were seen rarely and were contracted or stable on treatment. Higher circulating CD8+ T-cell counts strongly accompanied higher baseline clonality, above age-matched healthy donors.

The table came from immunoSEQ multiplex PCR; TCRdb's copy has only in-frame clones and leaves some out. The sample has 100,000 to 150,000 clones, 80% to 90% seen once. As concerns this clone: The antigen remains undetermined.

The source is a human donor with chronic lymphocytic leukemia. Sequencing used PBMCs, obtained after 24 months of ibrutinib treatment.

The CDR3 DNA reads TGTGCCAGCAGCACCGGTGACGGCACTGAAGCTTTCTTT. Its protein product is CASSTGDGTEAFF. The genes are TRBV7-3 and TRBJ1-1; no definite D call. V shed 5 bases and J shed 4 bases, with 11 bases lying between them. Per the germline V gene, CDR1 is SGHTA and CDR2 is FQGTGA. The CDR3 is 13 amino acids. Variable domain in full (rest from reference TRBV7-3 and TRBJ1-1): GAGVSQTPSNKVTEKGKYVELRCDPISGHTALYWYRQSLGQGPEFLIYFQGTGAADDSGLPNDRFFAVRPEGSVSTLKIQRTERGDSAVYLCASSTGDGTEAFFGQGTRLTVV.